The 11 T cell receptor beta chains in this list originate from one sample, sequenced in a study of shared clonotypes between healthy human individuals. The protocol was immunoSEQ multiplex PCR, while the TCRdb copy is restricted to in-frame clones and leaves out a portion. The sample lists roughly 2,000,000 clones, roughly 93% occurring once. Naive-designated CD8 cells lacked CD45RO, were positively enriched for CCR7, and omitted terminally differentiated effector memory CD45RA+ cells. The sample consisted of naive CD8+ T cells from PBMCs. The receptor set was obtained from a man between 18 and 35 years old in good health. Some clones in this sample may be carry-over from other donors' samples.

This chain uses TRBV10-2 with TRBJ1-1; 10 bases agree with TRBD1. Trimming took 5 bases from V and 3 from J; bases not matched to a gene: 3. In germline, CDR1 is WSHSY, CDR2 SAAADI. The CDR3 spans 14 residues. In DNA form, the CDR3 reads TGCGCCAGCAGTCGTGGGACAGGGGACACTGAAGCTTTCTTT. Amino acids: CASSRGTGDTEAFF.

This chain uses TRBV4-2 with TRBJ2-7; no definite D call. The ends were cut back, 1 base at V and 0 bases at J, with 10 bases in the middle. Germline V gives CDR1 LGHNA, CDR2 YNFKEQ. CDR3 length: 15 amino acids. CDR3 in amino acids: CASSQGGDSSYEQYF. The CDR3 DNA follows: TGTGCCAGCAGCCAAGGAGGAGACTCCTCCTACGAGCAGTACTTC.

The rearrangement links TRBV7-9 to TRBJ2-7; 8 bases line up with TRBD1. In germline, CDR1 is SEHNR, CDR2 FQNEAQ (reference sequence). The CDR3 runs to 14 residues. After removal of 0 bases from V and 5 bases from J, the junction contained 3 bases not matched to a gene. The CDR3 spells CASSLAGTGNEQYF. In DNA form, the CDR3 reads TGTGCCAGCAGCTTAGCCGGGACAGGAAACGAGCAGTACTTC.

This clone was counted once. The chain combines TRBV7-9 with TRBJ2-7; 7 bases match TRBD1. The CDR3 is 12 amino acids. Germline CDR1 and CDR2: SEHNR and FQNEAQ (reference sequence). Trimming cost V 5 bases and J 4 bases; bases outside gene matches: 2. CDR3 in DNA: TGTGCCAGCAGCGGACAGGAGTACGAGCAGTACTTC. This translates into CASSGQEYEQYF.

This clone was detected only once. The chain couples TRBV6-5 to TRBJ1-1, with D perhaps TRBD1 (5 bases). The CDR3 spans 15 residues. Germline V gene data show CDR1 as MNHEY and CDR2 as SVGAGI. V was pared by 3 bases and J by 2 bases, with 13 bases between. The CDR3 DNA reads as TGTGCCAGCAGTTATAGGTTGGGGCCTAACACTGAAGCTTTCTTT. Its translation: CASSYRLGPNTEAFF.

In nucleotides, the CDR3 is TGTGCCAGCACCTCCTGGCGGCCGGGTGTGAGTGAGCAGTTCTTC. This encodes CASTSWRPGVSEQFF. This chain uses TRBV7-9 with TRBJ2-1; D unresolved. Trimming removed 7 bases from V and 9 bases from J, with 22 bases in between. Germline V gene lookup returns CDR1 SEHNR and CDR2 FQNEAQ (reference sequence). This CDR3 has 15 amino acids. The complete variable domain, with remaining parts taken from reference TRBV7-9 and TRBJ2-1, reads DTGVSQNPRHKITKRGQNVTFRCDPISEHNRLYWYRQTLGQGPEFLTYFQNEAQLEKSRLLSDRFSAERPKGSFSTLEIQRTEQGDSAMYLCASTSWRPGVSEQFFGPGTRLTVL.

This clone was observed once. The CDR3: CATSSLGQGEIDNEQFF. DNA of the CDR3: TGTGCCACCAGCAGCCTAGGACAGGGGGAAATCGACAATGAGCAGTTCTTC. The chain joins TRBV15 to TRBJ2-1; 10 positions match TRBD1. V trimming: 3 bases; J trimming: 5 bases; junction bases outside the gene matches: 10. Looked up from germline, CDR1 is LNHNV and CDR2 is YYDKDF (reference sequence). The CDR3 length is 17 residues.

This chain joins TRBV19 and TRBJ2-1, with TRBD2 identical over 9 bases. The V gene end was trimmed by 5 bases and the J gene end by 2 bases; junction bases not matched to a gene: 10. Germline V gene lookup returns CDR1 LNHDA and CDR2 SQIVND (reference sequence). The CDR3 sequence is 17 residues long. The CDR3 protein is CASSSRSGSLTYNEQFF. The CDR3 DNA is TGTGCCAGTAGTTCACGTAGCGGGAGCCTCACCTACAATGAGCAGTTCTTC.

A word on this clone: In the same sample, other DNA sequences code for this CDR3. The V and J genes are TRBV6-5 and TRBJ2-7; D might be TRBD1 (5 bases). The germline V gene has CDR1 MNHEY and CDR2 SVGAGI. V was cut by 0 bases and J by 5 bases, with 11 bases left in between. This CDR3 has 14 residues. Written as DNA, the CDR3 is TGTGCCAGCAGTTACTCAGGCAGGGCCAACGAGCAGTACTTC. It encodes CASSYSGRANEQYF.

V is TRBV7-3 and J is TRBJ2-2; D uncertain. The CDR3 has 17 amino acids. The ends were cut back, 5 bases at V and 4 bases at J, with 20 bases in the middle. Germline V gene sequence: CDR1 SGHTA, CDR2 FQGTGA. The CDR3 protein is CASSPTRRTSFTGELFF. CDR3 DNA: TGTGCCAGCAGCCCCACAAGAAGGACGTCTTTCACCGGGGAGCTGTTTTTT.

The chain recombines TRBV28 with TRBJ1-3; D gene unclear. Germline V lookup: CDR1 MDHEN, CDR2 SYDVKM. This CDR3 comprises 14 residues. The V gene lost 0 bases and the J gene lost 4 bases, with 7 bases spanning the gap. The CDR3, as DNA: TGTGCCAGCAGTTTATGGGGAAAGGGAAACACCATATATTTT. Residues: CASSLWGKGNTIYF.